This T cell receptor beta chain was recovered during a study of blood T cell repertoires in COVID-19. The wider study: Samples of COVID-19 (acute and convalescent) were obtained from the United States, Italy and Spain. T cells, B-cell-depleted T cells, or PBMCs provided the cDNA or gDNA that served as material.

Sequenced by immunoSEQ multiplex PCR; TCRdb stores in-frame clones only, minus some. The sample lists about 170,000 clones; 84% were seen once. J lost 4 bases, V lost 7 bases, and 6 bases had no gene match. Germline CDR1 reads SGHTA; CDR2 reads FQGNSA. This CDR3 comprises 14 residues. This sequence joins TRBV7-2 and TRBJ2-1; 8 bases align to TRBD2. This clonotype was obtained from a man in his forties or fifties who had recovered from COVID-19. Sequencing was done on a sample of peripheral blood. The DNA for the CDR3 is TGTGCCAGCAAGAGCGGGAGTGGGTACAATGAGCAGTTCTTC. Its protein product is CASKSGSGYNEQFF. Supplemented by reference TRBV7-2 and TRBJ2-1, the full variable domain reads GAGVSQSPSNKVTEKGKDVELRCDPISGHTALYWYRQSLGQGLEFLIYFQGNSAPDKSGLPSDRFSAERTGGSVSTLTIQRTQQEDSAVYLCASKSGSGYNEQFFGPGTRLTVL.